The present entry profiles one T cell receptor beta chain with its context. Its antigen is currently unknown. Germline CDR1 and CDR2: SGHTA and FQGNSA. There are 14 residues in the CDR3. V dropped 3 bases and J dropped 7 bases, with 13 bases sitting between them. Some clones are missing from TCRdb's copy, which holds only in-frame ones; the method was immunoSEQ multiplex PCR. Here the sample spans around 42,000 clones, 85% being singletons. The sample is drawn from a study of lymphopenia after photon versus proton radiotherapy. Study findings and constraints: Post-nadir TCR diversity decline inversely tracked overall survival among those who died. After lymphocyte nadir, photon-treated repertoires showed oligoclonal expansion, especially CD8+ Temra. Better survival with proton therapy was suggested as possible, not demonstrated. Under photons, naive T cells and diversity fell while effector/memory populations rose.

The V gene is TRBV7-2, the J gene TRBJ1-5; no clear D. Source: peripheral blood, taken from a patient treated with photon-based radiotherapy. The receptor's source is a man aged 35 to 55 with gastric cancer. CDR3 protein: CASSLGRDEQPQHF. DNA for the CDR3: TGTGCCAGCAGCTTGGGAAGGGATGAACAGCCCCAGCATTTT.